The present T cell receptor (beta chain) was sequenced within a study of blood T cell repertoires in COVID-19. TCRdb's table, derived via immunoSEQ multiplex PCR, lists solely in-frame clones and lacks some. The table includes around 250,000 clones, approximately 89% detected once. In germline, CDR1 is SGHDT, CDR2 YYEEEE. There are 14 residues in the CDR3. The V gene lost 3 bases and the J gene lost 4 bases, with 13 bases spanning the gap. This sequence originates from a woman aged 40-49 years who had recovered from COVID-19. What was sequenced was peripheral blood. The rearrangement links TRBV5-6 to TRBJ1-2; D is perhaps TRBD1 (5 bases). This CDR3 reads CASSSWGGGYGYTF. The CDR3 coding sequence is TGTGCCAGCAGCTCCTGGGGCGGGGGCTATGGCTACACCTTC. Complete variable domain (other parts from reference TRBV5-6 and TRBJ1-2): DAGVTQSPTHLIKTRGQQVTLRCSPKSGHDTVSWYQQALGQGPQFIFQYYEEEERQRGNFPDRFSGHQFPNYSSELNVNALLLGDSALYLCASSSWGGGYGYTFGSGTRLTVV.